The next 22 T cell receptor beta chains were all read from a single sample in a study of shared clonotypes between healthy human individuals. The table came from immunoSEQ multiplex PCR; TCRdb's copy has only in-frame clones and leaves some out. The sample has about 1 million clones, around 74% seen once; the top ten hold 1.4%. Specimen: memory CD4+ T cells sorted from blood. The subset denotes: CD45RA-negative fraction. These TCRs come from a young man in good health.

The chain is built from TRBV15 and TRBJ2-3; D not resolved. CDR1 is LNHNV, CDR2 YYDKDF, per germline (reference sequence). CDR3 length: 14 amino acids. The V and J ends lost 3 bases and 3 bases respectively, with 10 bases between them. The CDR3 DNA is TGTGCCACCAGCAGCCTTAGTCGAACAGATACGCAGTATTTT. Translated: CATSSLSRTDTQYF.

J is TRBJ1-1 and V is TRBV19; possibly TRBD1 for D (6 bases). The germline gives CDR1 LNHDA, CDR2 SQIVND (reference sequence). V was cut by 6 bases and J by 8 bases, with 19 bases left in between. The CDR3 is made up of 14 amino acids. The CDR3 loop reads CASSPLGQTGEAFF. CDR3 in DNA: TGTGCCAGTAGCCCCTTGGGACAAACAGGGGAAGCTTTCTTT. Combining the CDR3 with reference TRBV19 and TRBJ1-1 gives the whole variable domain DGGITQSPKYLFRKEGQNVTLSCEQNLNHDAMYWYRQDPGQGLRLIYYSQIVNDFQKGDIAEGYSVSREKKESFPLTVTSAQKNPTAFYLCASSPLGQTGEAFFGQGTRLTVV.

The table lists this clone with a few counts. This sequence joins TRBV12-5 and TRBJ2-5, with 7 bases lining up with TRBD1. The CDR3 extends over 14 amino acids. From germline, CDR1 is LGHNT and CDR2 FRNRAP. J lost 3 bases, V lost 6 bases, and 7 bases had no gene match. Written as DNA, the CDR3 is TGTGCTAGTGGGACGGGACAGATAGAAGAGACCCAGTACTTC. Encoded protein: CASGTGQIEETQYF.

The CDR3 region is CASSSEHNSPLHF. The CDR3, as DNA: TGTGCCAGTAGCTCGGAGCATAATTCACCCCTCCACTTT. V usage is TRBV19 and J usage is TRBJ1-6, with D unclear. The germline V gene has CDR1 LNHDA and CDR2 SQIVND (reference sequence). The CDR3 contains 13 residues. Trimming pared 6 bases from V and 5 bases from J, leaving 8 bases between.

This clone occurred many times. Within the sample, other DNA sequences also encode this same CDR3. The J gene is TRBJ1-1, the V gene TRBV7-2; D call uncertain. Germline-derived CDR1 and CDR2 are SGHTA and FQGNSA. The V and J ends lost 1 base and 3 bases respectively, with 6 bases between them. The CDR3 covers 13 residues. This CDR3 is CASSLGPYTEAFF. CDR3 coding DNA: TGTGCCAGCAGCTTAGGCCCTTACACTGAAGCTTTCTTT.

This clone has only a few counts. This chain uses TRBV5-1 with TRBJ2-5; 10 bases are shared with TRBD2. After removal of 2 bases from V and 3 bases from J, the junction contained 1 base not matched to a gene. Germline loops: CDR1 SGHRS, CDR2 YFSETQ. The CDR3 sequence is 14 residues long. In nucleotides, the CDR3 is TGCGCCAGCAGCTTCACTAGCGGGAAAGAGACCCAGTACTTC. Its protein product is CASSFTSGKETQYF.

The rearrangement uses TRBV28 and TRBJ2-7; D is possibly TRBD2 (6 bases). This CDR3 region has 16 residues. With 0 bases removed from V and 5 bases from J, the gap between germline ends came to 17 bases. Germline values: CDR1 MDHEN, CDR2 SYDVKM. CDR3: CASSLWVWDSRDEQYF. The CDR3 DNA follows: TGTGCCAGCAGTTTATGGGTCTGGGACTCTAGGGACGAGCAGTACTTC.

There are a few counts of this clone. The chain combines TRBV6-1 with TRBJ2-7; D possibly matches TRBD1 or TRBD2 (5 bases each). Looked up from germline, CDR1 is MNHNS and CDR2 is SASEGT. The CDR3 has 14 amino acids. The V end lost 4 bases, the J end lost 3 bases, and 13 bases lay between the germline ends. For the CDR3, the DNA is TGTGCCAGCAGTGGCAGGGACCACTACTACGAGCAGTACTTC. Residues: CASSGRDHYYEQYF.

The table lists this clone with a count of one. The J gene is TRBJ1-1, the V gene TRBV7-2, with D perhaps TRBD1 (6 bases). Germline V lookup: CDR1 SGHTA, CDR2 FQGNSA. The CDR3 spans 14 residues. V was clipped by 3 bases and J by 1 base, with 9 bases between them. In nucleotides, the CDR3 is TGTGCCAGCAGCTTTGACAGGCCGAACACTGAAGCTTTCTTT. Translating gives CASSFDRPNTEAFF.

The rearrangement links TRBV28 to TRBJ1-6; 9 bases are shared with TRBD1. The CDR3 runs 18 residues. Germline V gene sequence: CDR1 MDHEN, CDR2 SYDVKM. After removal of 5 bases from V and 7 bases from J, the junction contained 15 bases not matched to a gene. This chain's CDR3 is CASSPGQGRLPGNSPLHF. CDR3 nucleotide sequence: TGTGCCAGCAGTCCGGGACAGGGCCGGCTGCCGGGAAATTCACCCCTCCACTTT.

The chain recombines TRBV18 with TRBJ1-5; a weak D match, TRBD1 (6 bases). CDR1 and CDR2 from the germline V gene are KGHSH and LQKENI. V was trimmed by 2 bases and J by 1 base, leaving 6 bases between them. The CDR3 loop spans 14 amino acids. CDR3 region: CASSPRGSNQPQHF. The CDR3 DNA reads TGTGCCAGCTCACCAAGGGGGAGCAATCAGCCCCAGCATTTT.

A few counts support this clone. The chain employs TRBV5-1 and TRBJ1-2; 8 bases are a match to TRBD1. Per the germline V gene, CDR1 is SGHRS and CDR2 is YFSETQ. The V segment lost 3 bases and the J segment 6 bases; nucleotides outside the gene matches: 10. This CDR3 region has 15 residues. This chain's CDR3 is CASSSQATGDNGYTF. CDR3 nucleotide sequence: TGCGCCAGCAGCTCTCAGGCGACAGGGGATAATGGCTACACCTTC.

The gene calls are TRBV27 and TRBJ1-6, with D unresolved. This CDR3 has 12 amino acids. V lost 5 bases, J lost 14 bases, and 13 bases lay in between. Germline V CDR1 and CDR2: MNHEY, SMNVEV (reference sequence). The CDR3 nucleotides are TGTGCCAGCAGTCCCAAATCCAAGGCCCTCCACTTT. Its protein product is CASSPKSKALHF.

V gene TRBV7-3 combines with J gene TRBJ2-6, with 12 bases that match TRBD1. The CDR3 contains 16 residues. Looked up from germline, CDR1 is SGHTA and CDR2 is FQGTGA. Germline trimming cut 6 bases from V and 1 base from J; bases unmatched to any gene: 1. CDR3 protein: CASRGQGASGANVLTF. The CDR3 nucleotides are TGTGCCAGCAGGGGACAGGGGGCATCTGGGGCCAACGTCCTGACTTTC.

This clone was picked up many times. This specimen includes other DNA sequences encoding the same CDR3. J is TRBJ1-1 and V is TRBV6-6; 7 positions match TRBD1. Germline V gene lookup returns CDR1 MNHNY and CDR2 SVGAGI (reference sequence). The CDR3 runs 14 residues. J lost 1 base, V lost 2 bases, and 1 base had no gene match. CDR3 residues: CASSYGTANTEAFF. DNA of the CDR3: TGTGCCAGCAGTTACGGGACAGCGAACACTGAAGCTTTCTTT.

There are a few counts of this clone. The rearrangement links TRBV4-1 to TRBJ2-3; no clear D. Germline CDR1 and CDR2: MGHRA and YSYEKL. The CDR3 is 16 residues long. V was cut by 0 bases and J by 3 bases, with 13 bases left in between. The CDR3 protein is CASSQDEVTRTDTQYF. The CDR3 DNA follows: TGCGCCAGCAGCCAAGATGAAGTAACGAGGACAGATACGCAGTATTTT.

V gene TRBV6-6 combines with J gene TRBJ2-1, with D uncertain. The V gene lost 2 bases and the J gene lost 6 bases, with 8 bases spanning the gap. The CDR3 covers 13 residues. CDR1 is MNHNY, CDR2 SVGAGI, per germline (reference sequence). The CDR3 coding sequence is TGTGCCAGCAGTTACGATAGCTTCAATGAGCAGTTCTTC. This sequence encodes CASSYDSFNEQFF.

The chain employs TRBV9 and TRBJ1-2; D not resolved. Germline assignment: CDR1 SGDLS and CDR2 YYNGEE. Between the trimmed V and J ends, which lost 1 base and 2 bases, there was a span of 6 bases. CDR3 size: 13 residues. The CDR3 is CASSVTGNYGYTF. CDR3 DNA sequence: TGTGCCAGCAGCGTAACGGGAAACTATGGCTACACCTTC.

The chain uses TRBV28 and TRBJ2-7; D unclear. The CDR3 totals 12 residues. Germline CDR1 is MDHEN and CDR2 is SYDVKM. Trimming left V 8 bases short and J 0 bases short, with 8 bases between. The CDR3 sequence is CASGLSSYEQYF. The CDR3 DNA is TGTGCCAGCGGATTAAGCTCCTACGAGCAGTACTTC. The full variable domain, its missing parts supplied by reference TRBV28 and TRBJ2-7, is DVKVTQSSRYLVKRTGEKVFLECVQDMDHENMFWYRQDPGLGLRLIYFSYDVKMKEKGDIPEGYSVSREKKERFSLILESASTNQTSMYLCASGLSSYEQYFGPGTRLTVT.

This chain connects TRBV2 to TRBJ2-3, with D perhaps matching TRBD1 (6 bases). Trimming shortened V by 2 bases and J by 3 bases, and 9 bases separated the two germline ends. Germline CDR1 is SNHLY and CDR2 is FYNNEI. The CDR3 is made up of 14 amino acids. In DNA, the CDR3 is TGTGCCAGCAGTGAATGGACAGTTACAGATACGCAGTATTTT. Protein: CASSEWTVTDTQYF.

V is TRBV7-8 and J is TRBJ2-5; D is ambiguous. This CDR3 is built from 13 residues. Germline assignment: CDR1 SGHVS and CDR2 FQNEAQ. Trimming left V 5 bases short and J 5 bases short, with 12 bases between. CDR3 region: CASSREARETQYF. CDR3 sequence (DNA): TGTGCCAGCAGCAGAGAGGCCAGGGAGACCCAGTACTTC.

This clone was seen ten or more times. The chain combines TRBV7-6 with TRBJ2-2; no firm D call. Germline-derived CDR1 and CDR2 are SGHVS and FNYEAQ. CDR3 length equals 15 residues. The V end was cut by 4 bases, the J end by 9 bases, with 18 bases between. The CDR3 DNA reads TGTGCCAGCAGCTCCCAGCCATCCAATGCGCGGGAGCTGTTTTTT. Translated: CASSSQPSNARELFF.